This T cell receptor (beta chain) was profiled in a study of T cell responses to AZD1222 COVID-19 vaccine (dated by TCRdb to the early 2020s). Study-level background: AZD1222 recipients with second doses at about 4 weeks or about 12 weeks were pooled, because spike-specific TCR depth and breadth did not differ between schedules. TCR sequencing covered approximately 230 trial participants: about 210 given two doses of AZD1222 and approximately 26 given two doses of MenACWY control vaccine. Enrollment into the trials was organized by age into subgroups of 18-55, 56-69 and 70-plus years, and those subgroups contained roughly 150, 30 and 60 TCR-sequenced participants, respectively. What the authors observed across the whole study: Nearly half of unique spike-specific TCRs reportedly recognized epitopes outside regions mutated in the B.1.351 and B.1.1.7 variants. Participants were mostly white British, with more females than males. The authors suggested clonal diversity may have been underestimated. In the small 56-69-year group, the increase in depth fell short of significance, most likely because of low power. Conclusions about previously exposed vaccinees are limited because only 5 or 6 AZD1222 recipients were SARS-CoV-2 seropositive at baseline. No day 14 peak-response samples were available, so repertoires were characterized only after the peak T cell response. Vaccine-associated CD4 TCRs spanned the whole spike protein, with dominant responses in regions 160-218 and 743-854. After two AZD1222 doses, spike-specific TCR breadth and depth were significantly higher than at day 0 and than in MenACWY recipients.

Worth noting for this clone: The antigen it recognizes is unknown. No per-base quality is available; no much larger clone lies one base away.

Cut back by 2 bases and 3 bases, the V and J ends lie 9 bases apart. As encoded in the germline V gene, CDR1 is SGHRS while CDR2 is YFSETQ. From cysteine to phenylalanine, the CDR3 is 13 amino acids long. Only the CDR3 portion is preserved as DNA: 39 bases, with reading frame beginning at the first base. What this sample's time point label stands for: baseline before first vaccination. The vaccinee samples were drawn from two UK trials, COV001 and COV002, one of which was a single-blind randomized controlled phase 2/3 trial testing AZD1222 (ChAdOx1 nCoV-19) in healthy adults. For TCRbeta chain sequencing, PBMC samples from trial participants were taken at day 0 and at day 28 after the second dose. The CDR3 regions of human TCRbeta chains were analyzed by immunosequencing. As for how the authors treated the data: Repertoire TCRs were matched against a reference library of SARS-CoV-2-specific TCRs generated with the MIRA antigen-specificity platform. Breadth was defined as the fraction of unique TCRs that were SARS-CoV-2-associated. Depth was defined as the fraction of total T cells that were SARS-CoV-2-associated. Using the MIRA data, each spike-specific TCR was assigned both to the spike region to which the TCR was reactive and to a CD4 or CD8 class. Log10-transformed breadth and depth values were compared by one-way ANOVA with Sidak's multiple comparisons tests. The immuneACCESS repertoire file appears here via TCRdb, limited to in-frame rearrangements. These files lack a portion of the clones; in checked studies, under half of the deficit traces to unresolved V genes, and the cause of the others is not known. D and trimming come from the DNA, and the V and J calls and clone size come from that table. The sample table lists 98,000 or so clones, roughly 88% of them with a count of one. Of the sample, more than 6.5% falls within the top ten clones.

Here the chain combines TRBV5-1 and TRBJ2-7, with no confident D gene call. The sample consisted of peripheral blood, taken on day 0 of AZD1222 vaccination. The TCR comes from an adult in good health. The CDR3 loop reads CASSFNGFYEQYF. The DNA reads as follows: TGCGCCAGCAGCTTTAACGGATTCTACGAGCAGTACTTC. Reference TRBV5-1 and TRBJ2-7 proteins supply the regions before and after the CDR3; the full variable domain is: KAGVTQTPRYLIKTRGQQVTLSCSPISGHRSVSWYQQTPGQGLQFLFEYFSETQRNKGNFPGRFSGRQFSNSRSEMNVSTLELGDSALYLCASSFNGFYEQYFGPGTRLTVT.